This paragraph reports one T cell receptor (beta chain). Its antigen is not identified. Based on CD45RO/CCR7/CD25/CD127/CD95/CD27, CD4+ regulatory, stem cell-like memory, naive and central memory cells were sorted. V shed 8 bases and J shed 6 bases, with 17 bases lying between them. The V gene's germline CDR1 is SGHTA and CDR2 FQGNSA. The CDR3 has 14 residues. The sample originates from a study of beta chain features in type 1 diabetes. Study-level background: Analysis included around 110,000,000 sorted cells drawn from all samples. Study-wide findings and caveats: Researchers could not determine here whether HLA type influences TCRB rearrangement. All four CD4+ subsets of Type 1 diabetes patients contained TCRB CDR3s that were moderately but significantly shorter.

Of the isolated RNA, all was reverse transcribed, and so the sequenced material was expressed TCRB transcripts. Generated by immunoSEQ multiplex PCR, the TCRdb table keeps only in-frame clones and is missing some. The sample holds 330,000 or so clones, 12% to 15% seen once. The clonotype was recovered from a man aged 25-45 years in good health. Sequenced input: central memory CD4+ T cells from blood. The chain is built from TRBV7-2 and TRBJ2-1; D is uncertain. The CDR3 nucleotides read TGTGCCAGCCAACCCACCCCCGGTTTCAATGAGCAGTTCTTC. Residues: CASQPTPGFNEQFF. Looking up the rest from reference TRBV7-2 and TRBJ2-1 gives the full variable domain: GAGVSQSPSNKVTEKGKDVELRCDPISGHTALYWYRQSLGQGLEFLIYFQGNSAPDKSGLPSDRFSAERTGGSVSTLTIQRTQQEDSAVYLCASQPTPGFNEQFFGPGTRLTVL.